One and the same sample provided the 21 T cell receptor beta chains below, sequenced in a study of T cell repertoires in cytomegalovirus infection (dated by TCRdb to 2018 to 2020). The sequencer listed for this sample is Illumina HiSeq 1500. The public reads were quality trimmed at Q25 with fastp and then assembled into clones with MiXCR by TCRdb, keeping productive beta chains. Rows matching on CDR3 protein sequence are summarized as one entry with the most common DNA and genes. A total of hundreds of thousands of distinct CDR3 sequences appear in this sample, roughly 36% of them only once. The ten largest account for 2.5% to 3.5% of the sample. The source material was PBMCs. These receptors originate from a human donor in good health (CMV status not recorded). Some clones in this sample may be carry-over from other donors' samples.

The chain employs TRBV27 and TRBJ2-3, with D possibly being TRBD1 (6 bases). Trimming left V 5 bases short and J 4 bases short, with 22 bases between. Germline values: CDR1 MNHEY, CDR2 SMNVEV (reference sequence). The CDR3 consists of 17 residues. The CDR3: CASSRSQGHLMADTQYF. DNA of the CDR3: TGTGCCAGCAGTCGATCCCAGGGACATCTTATGGCAGATACGCAGTATTTT.

The chain is built from TRBV4-1 and TRBJ2-2; no definite D call. CDR3 length: 18 residues. Trimming removed 4 bases at V and 3 bases at J, with 21 bases between. In germline, CDR1 is MGHRA, CDR2 YSYEKL. This chain's CDR3 is CASSPPKLRGVDTGELFF. The CDR3, as DNA: TGCGCCAGCAGCCCACCAAAATTAAGAGGTGTTGACACCGGGGAGCTGTTTTTT.

CDR3: CASSRGTGAYNEQFF. The CDR3 DNA sequence: TGTGCCAGCAGCCGTGGGACAGGCGCTTACAATGAGCAGTTCTTC. This rearrangement joins TRBV11-3 to TRBJ2-1, with 8 bases lining up with TRBD1. Per the germline V gene, CDR1 is SGHNT and CDR2 is YENEEA. J gave up 4 bases and V 5 bases, and 7 bases lay outside the gene matches. The CDR3 is made up of 15 amino acids. Complete variable domain (other parts from reference TRBV11-3 and TRBJ2-1): EAGVVQSPRYKIIEKKQPVAFWCNPISGHNTLYWYLQNLGQGPELLIRYENEEAVDDSQLPKDRFSAERLKGVDSTLKIQPAELGDSAVYLCASSRGTGAYNEQFFGPGTRLTVL.

This clonotype occurred many times. This sequence joins TRBV7-2 and TRBJ2-7; 10 nucleotides match TRBD2. Looked up from germline, CDR1 is SGHTA and CDR2 is FQGNSA. This CDR3 region has 15 residues. The trim removed 2 bases at V and 5 bases at J, leaving 6 bases unmatched. The CDR3 here is CASSLSAGGPNEQYF. CDR3 DNA sequence: TGTGCCAGCAGCTTATCAGCGGGGGGGCCAAACGAGCAGTACTTC.

This clonotype has only a few counts. The chain links TRBV7-2 to TRBJ1-1; D is uncertain. CDR3 length: 15 residues. Germline CDR1 SGHTA, CDR2 FQGNSA. Trimming stripped 1 base from V and 1 base from J, with 10 bases between. The CDR3 protein is CASSLEMARNTEAFF. The CDR3 region has the DNA TGTGCCAGCAGCTTAGAAATGGCTCGGAACACTGAAGCTTTCTTT. The full variable domain, in which reference TRBV7-2 and TRBJ1-1 provide the parts outside the CDR3, is GAGVSQSPSNKVTEKGKDVELRCDPISGHTALYWYRQSLGQGLEFLIYFQGNSAPDKSGLPSDRFSAERTGGSVSTLTIQRTQQEDSAVYLCASSLEMARNTEAFFGQGTRLTVV.

This clonotype was seen ten or more times. The J gene is TRBJ2-1, the V gene TRBV7-6; D not resolved. CDR3 length: 15 residues. Germline assignment: CDR1 SGHVS and CDR2 FNYEAQ. V lost 7 bases and J lost 0, with 13 bases in between. CDR3 DNA sequence: TGTGCCAGCACCTATGACCCGAACTCCTACAATGAGCAGTTCTTC. It translates to CASTYDPNSYNEQFF. Looking up the rest from reference TRBV7-6 and TRBJ2-1 gives the full variable domain: GAGVSQSPRYKVTKRGQDVALRCDPISGHVSLYWYRQALGQGPEFLTYFNYEAQQDKSGLPNDRFSAERPEGSISTLTIQRTEQRDSAMYRCASTYDPNSYNEQFFGPGTRLTVL.

The chain uses TRBV5-5 and TRBJ2-1; D ambiguous. CDR1 is SGHKS and CDR2 is YYEKEE in the germline V gene (reference sequence). The CDR3 is made up of 16 amino acids. V was shortened by 0 bases and J by 6 bases, with 16 bases between the two germline ends. CDR3 in amino acids: CASSLALGQLLNEQFF. The CDR3 region has the DNA TGTGCCAGCAGCTTGGCCTTAGGGCAGCTACTCAATGAGCAGTTCTTC.

The chain couples TRBV20-1 to TRBJ2-1; D is possibly TRBD1 or TRBD2 (6 bases each). Deletions cut 3 bases from V and 9 bases from J, with 12 bases between. CDR1 and CDR2 from the germline V gene are DFQATT and SNEGSKA (reference sequence). This CDR3 is built from 12 residues. CDR3 region: CSASTGAAEQFF. The CDR3 nucleotides are TGCAGTGCTAGTACGGGGGCGGCTGAGCAGTTCTTC.

This clonotype occurred a few times. This rearrangement joins TRBV7-8 to TRBJ2-7; 15 bases fit TRBD2. Germline V gives CDR1 SGHVS, CDR2 FQNEAQ. The V segment lost 1 base and the J segment 0 bases; nucleotides outside the gene matches: 4. This CDR3 has 18 amino acids. The DNA for the CDR3 is TGTGCCAGCAGCTTAGTGGGACTAGCGGGGGGCAGCTCCTACGAGCAGTACTTC. Translation: CASSLVGLAGGSSYEQYF.

The chain combines TRBV12-3 or TRBV12-4 with TRBJ1-5; D is undetermined. V shed 6 bases and J shed 6 bases, with 6 bases lying between them. The CDR3 runs to 11 residues. In DNA, the CDR3 is TGTGCCAGCAGCCAAAGTCAGCCCCAGCATTTT. The encoded protein is CASSQSQPQHF.

This clonotype turned up a few times. The V and J genes are TRBV7-6 and TRBJ1-3, with 10 nucleotides matching TRBD1. From germline, CDR1 is SGHVS and CDR2 FNYEAQ. V gave up 5 bases and J gave up 7 bases; unmatched junction bases: 8. The CDR3 has 15 amino acids. CDR3: CASSKWGTGENTIYF. CDR3 DNA: TGTGCCAGCAGCAAGTGGGGGACAGGGGAGAACACCATATATTTT.

In its sample, this clonotype was seen a few times. The chain carries TRBV5-5 and TRBJ2-5, with D possibly matching TRBD2 (7 bases). This CDR3 is 15 amino acids long. Germline V gene lookup returns CDR1 SGHKS and CDR2 YYEKEE (reference sequence). Deletions cut 1 base from V and 5 bases from J, with 15 bases between. The CDR3 sequence: CASSLIGGQGETQYF. In nucleotides, the CDR3 is TGTGCCAGCAGCTTGATCGGGGGGCAGGGGGAGACCCAGTACTTC.

The chain has TRBV9 and TRBJ2-1; the D call may be TRBD1 or TRBD2 (6 bases each). From germline, CDR1 is SGDLS and CDR2 YYNGEE. The CDR3 contains 15 residues. V lost 3 bases and J lost 5, with 15 bases in between. This CDR3 reads CASSGGGRYNNEQFF. CDR3 sequence (DNA): TGTGCCAGCAGCGGAGGGGGGCGGTACAACAATGAGCAGTTCTTC.

This clonotype was observed a handful of times. The rearrangement links TRBV25-1 to TRBJ2-7; D is possibly TRBD1 (5 bases). The CDR3 is 15 residues long. V lost 2 bases and J 3 bases, leaving 14 bases between the germline ends. CDR1 and CDR2 (germline): MGHDK, SYGVNS. CDR3 sequence reads: CASSETAGKRYEQYF. The CDR3, as DNA: TGTGCCAGCAGTGAAACCGCAGGGAAACGCTACGAGCAGTACTTC.

The J gene is TRBJ1-6, the V gene TRBV18; D is unclear. V was trimmed by 5 bases and J by 7 bases, leaving 15 bases between them. Germline V CDR1 and CDR2: KGHSH, LQKENI. This CDR3 comprises 15 residues. The CDR3 sequence is CASSEMDGPNSPLHF. The CDR3 nucleotides read TGTGCCAGCTCAGAGATGGACGGCCCGAATTCACCCCTCCACTTT.

This clonotype was counted between two and nine times. The rearrangement uses TRBV7-2 and TRBJ2-2; tentatively, D is TRBD1 or TRBD2 (5 bases each). With 0 bases removed from V and 9 bases from J, the gap between germline ends came to 11 bases. The germline gives CDR1 SGHTA, CDR2 FQGNSA. CDR3 length: 14 amino acids. The CDR3 nucleotides are TGTGCCAGCAGCTTAGCCACCGGGGCCCGGGAGCTGTTTTTT. The encoded protein is CASSLATGARELFF.

In the case of this clonotype: A much larger clone lies a single base off, so this may be a read error. The final CDR3 position lacks the conserved phenylalanine or tryptophan, pointing to a likely read error. V usage is TRBV7-2 and J usage is TRBJ2-5; 7 bases map to TRBD1. The CDR3 extends over 15 amino acids. Germline V gene lookup returns CDR1 SGHTA and CDR2 FQGNSA. The trim removed 0 bases at V and 5 bases at J, leaving 6 bases unmatched. The CDR3, as DNA: TGTGCCAGCAGCTTAGCTACAGGGGCCTGGGAGACCCAGTACTTA. Its protein is CASSLATGAWETQYL.

This clonotype was picked up a small number of times. This CDR3 is CASRVGGGGRRETQYF. The CDR3 DNA sequence: TGTGCCAGCAGAGTGGGGGGGGGAGGCCGGCGAGAGACCCAGTACTTC. The V and J genes are TRBV28 and TRBJ2-5; 7 nucleotides align to TRBD2. With V trimmed by 6 bases and J by 4 bases, 14 bases remained unmatched. Germline V gene data show CDR1 as MDHEN and CDR2 as SYDVKM. The CDR3 extends over 16 amino acids.

In its sample, this clonotype was seen a few times. The V and J genes are TRBV20-1 and TRBJ2-1, with D perhaps assigned TRBD1 or TRBD2 (5 bases each). Looked up from germline, CDR1 is DFQATT and CDR2 is SNEGSKA (reference sequence). This CDR3 has 14 residues. The V end was cut by 1 base, the J end by 4 bases, with 11 bases between. The CDR3 coding sequence is TGCAGTGCTAGAGCCGGGACCCAATACAATGAGCAGTTCTTC. Encoded protein: CSARAGTQYNEQFF.

The chain has TRBV20-1 and TRBJ2-7; possibly TRBD2 for D (6 bases). Germline V lookup: CDR1 DFQATT, CDR2 SNEGSKA (reference sequence). This CDR3 is built from 12 residues. Trimming removed 3 bases from V and 6 bases from J, with 12 bases in between. As DNA, the CDR3 is TGCAGTGCTAGCGGGAGAGGCGCCGAGCAGTACTTC. Translating gives CSASGRGAEQYF.

This clonotype turned up a few times. V gene TRBV12-3 or TRBV12-4 combines with J gene TRBJ2-7, with D maybe TRBD2 (6 bases). V was cut by 5 bases and J by 8 bases, with 16 bases left in between. This CDR3 contains 13 residues. CDR3 nucleotides: TGTGCCAGCAGTAGTCGCGGGGCCCCAAAGCAGTACTTC. Its protein is CASSSRGAPKQYF.